This T cell receptor (beta chain) was sequenced for a study of blood T cells in healthy people across ages (dated by TCRdb to 2014 to 2015). For context, the study as a whole: In model experiments, template switching captured about one uniquely barcoded TCR beta cDNA molecule for every two T cells. The study measured age-related changes in TCR beta repertoire diversity using deep sequencing normalized with unique cDNA molecular identifiers. The donors were split into four age groups: young (average roughly 15 years), middle-aged (roughly 39), aged (approximately 60) and long-lived (more than 80). Donors of different ages were randomly distributed across sequencing lanes to avoid experimental bias. For two donors (one aged 18 to 30 and one aged 80 or older), the study analyzed two additional independent replicas of 1 million unique cDNA reads from the same blood draw.

Per the germline V gene, MGHRA is the CDR1 and YSYEKL is the CDR2. Trimming takes 4 bases from V and 5 bases from J, and the germline ends sit 14 bases apart. Reading from cysteine to phenylalanine, the CDR3 counts 14 amino acids. Kept here is only the CDR3 DNA, which spans 42 bases and is read in frame from base 1. What the study reported, not specific to this receptor: The percentage of naive T cells measured by flow cytometry correlated strongly with observed TCR beta diversity. Compared with the aged group, more naive CD4+ T cells, fewer expanded clones and increased TCR diversity were shown by the long-lived group, suggesting age selection. Because the CMV infection status of the donors was unknown, age-related changes in expanded clonotypes may potentially have been confounded. Observed TCR beta diversity per million T cells fell roughly linearly with age, and a significant reduction was already apparent by age around 36. Because profiling used bulk unsorted PBMCs, naive and antigen-experienced compartments could not be compared conclusively. Estimates of total diversity based on one million sequenced T cells were regarded as lower bounds and as underestimates.

About this clonotype itself: There is no known antigen for this receptor. The record has no base qualities; no much larger clone is one base away.

The library came from 5' RACE. The run used an Illumina HiSeq 2500. A second PCR of about 7 to 12 cycles was run with a J-beta primer mix and a sample-barcoded 5' primer. A template-switch 5' adaptor carrying 12 random nucleotides introduced a unique molecular identifier onto each TCR beta cDNA molecule. Each sample yielded at least 2.5 million CDR3-containing paired-end reads. The Mint cDNA synthesis kit, primed by a TRBC-specific oligonucleotide, was used to synthesize first-strand cDNA from all RNA. Following uracil-DNA glycosylase treatment, all cDNA underwent a first 18-cycle PCR with the universal primers M1SS and BC2_uni_R. In the original analysis: Normalization of each sample was performed by random selection of 1 million high-quality reads, each carrying a distinct molecular identifier. Instead of being binned into consensus sequences, reads that shared molecular identifiers were thrown out. MiTCR, with a Q25 quality threshold and the strictest error-elimination algorithm, was used for CDR3 identification, clonotype clustering and error correction. A nonparametric unseen species model using Euler transformation provided a lower-bound estimate of total TCR beta diversity. The raw public reads went through TCRdb reprocessing: fastp at Q25, MiXCR clone calling, in-frame beta chains kept. CDR3 protein sequences are deduplicated, and each keeps its most common genes and DNA. In this record, the V and J calls reflect TCRdb's handling and not the investigators' own analysis. Recorded for this sample are roughly 900,000 distinct CDR3 sequences; roughly 52% of them occurred a single time. The top ten clones comprise over 10% of the sample.

The roughly 39 donors, aged about 6 to 95 years, were systemically healthy Caucasian individuals from Russia. Around 10 milliliters of peripheral blood were collected from each donor into EDTA-treated Vacutainer tubes. Ficoll-Paque density-gradient centrifugation was used to isolate PBMCs, with at least 6.5 million per sample. Total RNA was extracted from PBMCs with Trizol reagent, with at least 6 micrograms obtained per sample. Naive CD45RAhigh/CD27high T cell percentages were measured by flow cytometry on a PBMC aliquot from every donor. Sequencing was performed on blood. The chain is assembled from TRBV4-1 and TRBJ2-5; the best D guess is TRBD2, with 6 bases matching. This sequence was found in a man aged 25 to 45 in good health. The DNA reads TGCGCCAGCAGCCTCGGACTTCGGGAGGAGACCCAGTACTTC. It translates as CASSLGLREETQYF.